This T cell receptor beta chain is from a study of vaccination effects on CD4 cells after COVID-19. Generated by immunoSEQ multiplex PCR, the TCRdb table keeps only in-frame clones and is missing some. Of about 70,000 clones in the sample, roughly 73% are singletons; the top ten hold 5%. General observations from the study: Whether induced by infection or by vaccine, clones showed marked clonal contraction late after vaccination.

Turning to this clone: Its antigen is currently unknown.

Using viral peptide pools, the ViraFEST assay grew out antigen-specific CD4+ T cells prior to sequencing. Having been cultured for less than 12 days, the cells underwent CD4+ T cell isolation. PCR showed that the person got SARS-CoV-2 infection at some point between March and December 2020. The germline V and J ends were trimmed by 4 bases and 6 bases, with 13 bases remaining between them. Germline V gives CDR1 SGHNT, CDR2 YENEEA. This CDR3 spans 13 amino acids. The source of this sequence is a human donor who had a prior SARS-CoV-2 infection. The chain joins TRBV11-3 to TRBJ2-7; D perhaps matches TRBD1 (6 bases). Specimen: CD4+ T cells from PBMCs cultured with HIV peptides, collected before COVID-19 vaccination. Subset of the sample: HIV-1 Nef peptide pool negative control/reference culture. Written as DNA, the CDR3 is TGTGCCAGCAGCTACCAGGGGAAGGGCGAGCAGTACTTC. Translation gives CASSYQGKGEQYF.